These T cell receptor beta chains were read from a single sample in a study of cytomegalovirus exposure and HLA in healthy donors. Data came from immunoSEQ multiplex PCR; TCRdb stores just in-frame clones and leaves some out. The sample consists of more than 95,000 clones, 83% of them appearing once. Sequencing input: PBMCs. The receptors were gathered from a middle-aged woman in good health and CMV-seropositive. CDR3s include the opening cysteine and the closing phenylalanine or tryptophan. The D gene is left open where the match is weak. Expanded clones are given a class, and other clones once, few, many or no size at all.

clone_size,d_call,v_call,j_call,cdr3_nt,cdr3_aa
few,-,TRBV4-1,TRBJ1-3,TGCGCCAGCAGCCAAGGCTCAGGGAGGGGAAACACCATATATTTT,CASSQGSGRGNTIYF
-,-,TRBV5-8,TRBJ2-5,TGTGCCAGCAGCCCGGACAGTTTATGGGAGACCCAGTACTTC,CASSPDSLWETQYF
-,-,TRBV18,TRBJ1-2,TGTGCCAGCTCACCACCGGGAGCTAACTATGGCTACACCTTC,CASSPPGANYGYTF
-,-,TRBV6-1,TRBJ1-1,TGTGCCAGCAGTGATAGTATTGGGCGTGAAGAAGCTTTCTTT,CASSDSIGREEAFF
-,TRBD1,TRBV6-1,TRBJ2-7,TGTGCCAGCAGTGAAGGACAGGGGATGATCTCCTACGAGCAGTACTTC,CASSEGQGMISYEQYF
-,TRBD1,TRBV4-1,TRBJ1-2,TGCGCCAGCAGCCAAGATAGTAATAGGGGACAGGGGGATTATGGCTACACCTTC,CASSQDSNRGQGDYGYTF
-,TRBD2,TRBV9,TRBJ2-1,TGTGCCAGCAGCGTATGGACTAGCGGGAGGCCCTCCTACAATGAGCAGTTCTTC,CASSVWTSGRPSYNEQFF
-,-,TRBV19,TRBJ1-2,TGTGCCAGTAGACCCGGGACATATGGCTACACCTTC,CASRPGTYGYTF
-,TRBD1,TRBV5-4,TRBJ1-1,TGCGCCAGCAGCCAAGATCGACAGGGGGCCCAGAACACTGAAGCTTTCTTT,CASSQDRQGAQNTEAFF
-,-,TRBV5-4,TRBJ2-1,TGTGCCAGATACCAGAATGAGCAGTTCTTC,CARYQNEQFF
-,-,TRBV7-9,TRBJ1-5,TGTGCCAGCAGCTTAGCCGATCAGCCCCAGCATTTT,CASSLADQPQHF
-,TRBD1,TRBV19,TRBJ1-2,TGTGCCAGTAGTAGACAGGGGGCGGGTGGCTACACCTTC,CASSRQGAGGYTF
-,TRBD1,TRBV11-2,TRBJ1-1,TGTGCCAGCAGTTTCAGGCGCAGGGGGCTTCGGAACACTGAAGCTTTCTTT,CASSFRRRGLRNTEAFF
-,TRBD1,TRBV2,TRBJ2-1,TGTGCCAGCAGCCAGGGACAGGGGGCTAATGAGCAGTTCTTC,CASSQGQGANEQFF
-,-,TRBV2,TRBJ1-5,TGTGCCAGCAGTGCACAGGGTCCGAGCAATCAGCCCCAGCATTTT,CASSAQGPSNQPQHF
-,TRBD1,TRBV6-1,TRBJ1-2,TGTGCCAGCAGTGGGGACAGGTCCAACTATGGCTACACCTTC,CASSGDRSNYGYTF
-,-,TRBV5-3,TRBJ1-1,TGTGCCAGAGTTACGGTGAACACTGAAGCTTTCTTT,CARVTVNTEAFF
-,-,TRBV27,TRBJ1-1,TGTGCCAGCAGTTTAACAGGAATGAACACTGAAGCTTTCTTT,CASSLTGMNTEAFF
-,TRBD1,TRBV29-1,TRBJ2-2,TGCAGCGTCAAGACAGGGGTCACCGGGGAGCTGTTTTTT,CSVKTGVTGELFF
-,-,TRBV18,TRBJ1-2,TGTGCCAGCTCACCAGCGGGGTATGGCTACACCTTC,CASSPAGYGYTF
few,TRBD1,TRBV4-3,TRBJ1-2,TGCGCCAGCAGCCCGAGTTACTACAGGGGACATGACTATGGCTACACCTTC,CASSPSYYRGHDYGYTF
-,-,TRBV6-1,TRBJ2-1,TGTGCCAGCAGTGAAGGTTCTAGCGTTGCCTACAATGAGCAGTTCTTC,CASSEGSSVAYNEQFF
-,TRBD1,TRBV7-9,TRBJ1-4,TGTGCCAGCAGCTTCCAGGGGGCGCCTAATGAAAAACTGTTTTTT,CASSFQGAPNEKLFF
-,-,TRBV11-1,TRBJ2-7,TGTGCCAGCGCCCGGGAGTCGGGATCGTACGAGCAGTACTTC,CASARESGSYEQYF